What follows is one T cell receptor beta chain and its context. In the original workflow: Cell counts per sample came from amplifying reference gene primers. Measured with immunoSEQ multiplex PCR; TCRdb has only the in-frame clones, and not every one. The V and J calls and the clone size are those of that table, but D and trimming were determined from the DNA. The sample records a few hundred thousand clones, approximately 81% being singletons. The data belong to a study of blood T cell repertoires in COVID-19. Study-wide context: Collection of acute and convalescent COVID-19 samples took place in the United States, Italy and Spain.

Trimming removed 3 bases from V and 5 bases from J; junction bases left unmatched: 7. The CDR3 totals 14 residues. Germline CDR1 DFQATT, CDR2 SNEGSKA (reference sequence). The receptor was isolated from a woman aged 55-70 years who had recovered from COVID-19. Specimen: peripheral blood. This sequence joins TRBV20-1 and TRBJ1-5, with 7 positions matching TRBD1. The CDR3 loop is CSASLGGPDQPQHF. CDR3 DNA: TGCAGTGCTAGTCTAGGGGGCCCCGATCAGCCCCAGCATTTT.